The 26 T cell receptor beta chains below were found in one sample sequenced in a study of T cell responses to AZD1222 COVID-19 vaccine (dated by TCRdb to about 2021). The method behind the library was the immunoSEQ multiplex PCR assay. Entries here come from immuneACCESS through TCRdb and include only in-frame sequences with V and J called. Some clones fail to appear in such tables; in the studies checked, an unresolved V gene covers under half of the shortfall, and the cause of the remainder is unknown. The sample table records roughly 200,000 clones; 90% to 95% of these occur just once. Around 3.6% of the sample is held by the ten biggest clonotypes. The time point label of this sample denotes: about 28 days (+/-7) after the second vaccine dose. The treatment or condition label on this specimen signifies: meningococcal conjugate vaccine given as trial control. Here the sequenced sample was peripheral blood, taken 28 days after the second dose of the MenACWY control vaccine. The receptor source for this set is an adult who received the MenACWY meningococcal vaccine as a control.

This sequence joins TRBV5-6 and TRBJ1-1; the D is unclear. The CDR3 totals 17 residues. Trimming stripped 0 bases from V and 0 bases from J, with 15 bases between. Germline V gene sequence: CDR1 SGHDT, CDR2 YYEEEE. The CDR3 spells CASSLDTGGRVNTEAFF. The CDR3 DNA follows: TGTGCCAGCAGCTTGGATACGGGTGGGCGCGTGAACACTGAAGCTTTCTTT.

The genes are TRBV11-3 and TRBJ2-3; the match to TRBD2 covers 12 bases. The CDR3 has 17 amino acids. After removal of 3 bases from V and 5 bases from J, the junction contained 9 bases not matched to a gene. The germline V gene has CDR1 SGHNT and CDR2 YENEEA. CDR3 DNA sequence: TGTGCCAGCAGCTTTCCTAGCGGGAGGGCCCTCGGAGATACGCAGTATTTT. It yields the protein CASSFPSGRALGDTQYF.

J is TRBJ1-4 and V is TRBV14, with D unresolved. V was clipped by 1 base and J by 2 bases, with 17 bases between them. The length of the CDR3 is 18 residues. Germline assignment: CDR1 SGHDN and CDR2 FVKESK. The chain's CDR3 is CASSQGWGGRPTNEKLFF. Here the CDR3 DNA reads TGTGCCAGCAGCCAAGGGTGGGGAGGAAGGCCGACTAATGAAAAACTGTTTTTT.

The rearrangement links TRBV9 to TRBJ2-1; D not certain. The CDR3 is 16 amino acids. Germline CDR1 is SGDLS and CDR2 is YYNGEE. V shed 0 bases and J shed 8 bases, with 18 bases lying between them. In DNA form, the CDR3 reads TGTGCCAGCAGCGTAGGTCACAGCTACTACATTGATGAGCAGTTCTTC. It encodes CASSVGHSYYIDEQFF.

The rearrangement joins TRBV5-1 to TRBJ1-1; D perhaps matches TRBD1 (6 bases). The germline V and J ends were trimmed by 4 bases and 0 bases, with 13 bases remaining between them. CDR1 is SGHRS, CDR2 YFSETQ, per germline. This CDR3 is built from 15 residues. The CDR3: CASSLRTVMNTEAFF. The DNA for the CDR3 is TGCGCCAGCAGCCTCAGGACAGTTATGAACACTGAAGCTTTCTTT.

The chain uses TRBV29-1 and TRBJ2-1; 7 bases line up with TRBD2. The CDR3 runs to 12 residues. The germline CDR1 and CDR2 sequences are SQVTM and ANQGSEA. With 6 bases clipped from V and 4 bases from J, the junction kept 3 bases outside the gene matches. The CDR3 protein is CSVGLGYNEQFF. CDR3 nucleotide sequence: TGCAGCGTCGGACTAGGGTACAATGAGCAGTTCTTC.

The gene calls are TRBV7-2 and TRBJ1-3, with D possibly matching TRBD1 (6 bases). V was cut by 4 bases and J by 0 bases, with 13 bases left in between. CDR1 is SGHTA, CDR2 FQGNSA, per germline. The length of the CDR3 is 16 residues. The chain's CDR3 is CASSSNRAISGNTIYF. The CDR3 DNA sequence: TGTGCCAGCAGCTCGAACAGGGCTATCTCTGGAAACACCATATATTTT.

This chain links TRBV19 with TRBJ2-2, with TRBD2 matching over 13 bases. The CDR3 consists of 17 residues. Trimming cost V 5 bases and J 4 bases; bases outside gene matches: 7. Germline CDR1 reads LNHDA; CDR2 reads SQIVND (reference sequence). CDR3 coding DNA: TGTGCCAGTAGTCTTGGGACTAGCGGGACCGGCACCGGGGAGCTGTTTTTT. As protein: CASSLGTSGTGTGELFF.

The chain links TRBV18 to TRBJ2-5; D unresolved. The CDR3 has 15 amino acids. The germline V gene has CDR1 KGHSH and CDR2 LQKENI. V was cut by 0 bases and J by 0 bases, with 8 bases left in between. The CDR3 spells CASSPPPPNQETQYF. In DNA form, the CDR3 reads TGTGCCAGCTCACCACCGCCCCCGAACCAAGAGACCCAGTACTTC.

The rearrangement links TRBV3-1 (or the pseudogene TRBV3-2) to TRBJ2-7; tentatively, D is TRBD2 (6 bases). The germline CDR1 and CDR2 sequences are LGHDT and YNNKEL (reference sequence). This CDR3 is 14 amino acids long. V dropped 0 bases and J dropped 4 bases, with 10 bases sitting between them. CDR3 amino acids: CASSQDGGFYEQYF. DNA for the CDR3: TGTGCCAGCAGCCAAGATGGGGGGTTTTACGAGCAGTACTTC.

This chain connects TRBV10-1 to TRBJ1-5; TRBD1 aligns across 7 bases. CDR3 length: 14 amino acids. J lost 7 bases, V lost 2 bases, and 5 bases had no gene match. Germline V gene data show CDR1 as WNHNN and CDR2 as SYGVQD (reference sequence). The CDR3 loop is CASSERQGGQPQHF. The DNA for the CDR3 is TGCGCCAGCAGTGAGCGGCAGGGGGGGCAGCCCCAGCATTTT.

The rearrangement uses TRBV19 and TRBJ1-5; 8 bases fit TRBD1. Per germline, CDR1 LNHDA and CDR2 SQIVND (reference sequence). The junction had 9 bases not matched to a gene; V was cut back by 3 bases and J by 5 bases. The CDR3 totals 16 residues. CDR3 loop: CASSMKGQGGDQPQHF. In DNA form, the CDR3 reads TGTGCCAGTAGTATGAAAGGACAGGGCGGCGATCAGCCCCAGCATTTT.

The chain uses TRBV15 and TRBJ1-4, with D hard to call. Germline V gene lookup returns CDR1 LNHNV and CDR2 YYDKDF (reference sequence). The CDR3 contains 13 residues. V was pared by 5 bases and J by 5 bases, with 9 bases between. CDR3 sequence: CATSERGNEKLFF. DNA of the CDR3: TGTGCCACCAGCGAAAGAGGGAATGAAAAACTGTTTTTT.

The chain uses TRBV18 and TRBJ2-7, with 7 nucleotides matching TRBD2. The V segment lost 3 bases and the J segment 2 bases; nucleotides outside the gene matches: 4. This CDR3 comprises 14 residues. Germline V gene sequence: CDR1 KGHSH, CDR2 LQKENI. CDR3 DNA: TGTGCCAGCTCACCTTCGGGAGGAACCTACGAGCAGTACTTC. Amino acid sequence: CASSPSGGTYEQYF.

The chain employs TRBV11-3 and TRBJ2-1; D possibly corresponds to TRBD1 (5 bases). CDR1 is SGHNT and CDR2 is YENEEA in the germline V gene. V lost 0 bases to trimming and J lost 9 bases, with 12 bases between them. CDR3 size: 14 residues. The CDR3 DNA reads TGTGCCAGCAGCTTAGATCGCCAGGGCGGTGAGCAGTTCTTC. This sequence encodes CASSLDRQGGEQFF. Variable domain in full (rest from reference TRBV11-3 and TRBJ2-1): EAGVVQSPRYKIIEKKQPVAFWCNPISGHNTLYWYLQNLGQGPELLIRYENEEAVDDSQLPKDRFSAERLKGVDSTLKIQPAELGDSAVYLCASSLDRQGGEQFFGPGTRLTVL.

The chain joins TRBV5-5 to TRBJ2-4; no firm D call. The CDR3 is 8 amino acids. In germline, CDR1 is SGHKS, CDR2 YYEKEE (reference sequence). Trimming removed 3 bases at V and 13 bases at J, with 2 bases between. The CDR3 sequence: CASSSQYF. CDR3 nucleotides: TGTGCCAGCAGCTCCCAGTACTTC.

The rearrangement links TRBV2 to TRBJ2-1; D gene unclear. Germline loops: CDR1 SNHLY, CDR2 FYNNEI. The CDR3 consists of 15 residues. V was trimmed by 8 bases and J by 0 bases, leaving 14 bases between them. CDR3 DNA: TGTGCCAGCTCGAAAGGGCTAGACTCCTACAATGAGCAGTTCTTC. Amino acid sequence: CASSKGLDSYNEQFF.

The V call is TRBV12-5, the J call TRBJ2-1; 8 positions agree with TRBD1. The CDR3 spans 16 residues. Germline loops: CDR1 LGHNT, CDR2 FRNRAP. With 5 bases clipped from V and 0 bases from J, the junction kept 6 bases outside the gene matches. The CDR3: CASGAQGASSYNEQFF. CDR3 DNA sequence: TGTGCTAGTGGTGCGCAGGGGGCCAGCTCCTACAATGAGCAGTTCTTC.

The sample holds a few counts of this clone. This sequence joins TRBV18 and TRBJ1-3; D uncertain. The CDR3 loop spans 14 amino acids. The germline V and J ends were trimmed by 0 bases and 4 bases, with 7 bases remaining between them. Per germline, CDR1 KGHSH and CDR2 LQKENI. The CDR3 protein is CASSPPGAGNTIYF. In DNA form, the CDR3 reads TGTGCCAGCTCACCACCCGGAGCGGGAAACACCATATATTTT.

The chain has TRBV19 and TRBJ2-1; TRBD2 matches at 8 bases. The CDR3 is 15 amino acids. CDR1 is LNHDA and CDR2 is SQIVND in the germline V gene (reference sequence). The V gene end was trimmed by 3 bases and the J gene end by 5 bases; junction bases not matched to a gene: 6. Here the CDR3 reads CASSIASGSHNEQFF. CDR3 sequence (DNA): TGTGCCAGTAGTATTGCCAGCGGGAGCCACAATGAGCAGTTCTTC.

The chain uses TRBV25-1 and TRBJ1-6; D may be TRBD1 (6 bases). The germline V gene has CDR1 MGHDK and CDR2 SYGVNS. The CDR3 runs 15 residues. The V and J ends lost 3 bases and 6 bases respectively, with 12 bases between them. The CDR3 is CASSEGATPNSPLHF. The CDR3 DNA follows: TGTGCCAGCAGTGAGGGGGCGACACCTAATTCACCCCTCCACTTT.

V and J are TRBV5-4 and TRBJ1-6, with D tentatively TRBD1 (5 bases). V was shortened by 4 bases and J by 7 bases, with 15 bases between the two germline ends. CDR3 length: 15 residues. Germline CDR1 SGHNT, CDR2 YYREEE (reference sequence). The CDR3 DNA follows: TGTGCCAGCAGCCCTCGTGTAGGGGAAAATTCACCCCTCCACTTT. Translating it yields CASSPRVGENSPLHF.

V and J are TRBV19 and TRBJ2-7, with 11 bases fitting TRBD1. Germline V gives CDR1 LNHDA, CDR2 SQIVND (reference sequence). V was clipped by 7 bases and J by 2 bases; unmatched bases: 7. This CDR3 spans 15 amino acids. CDR3 in DNA: TGTGCCAGTAAGGTGGGACAGGGGGGGACCTACGAGCAGTACTTC. Translating it yields CASKVGQGGTYEQYF.

This sequence joins TRBV30 and TRBJ2-7; D call uncertain. V was pared by 3 bases and J by 3 bases, with 15 bases between. CDR1 is GTSNPN, CDR2 SVGIG, per germline (reference sequence). The CDR3 runs 14 residues. CDR3 nucleotide sequence: TGTGCCTGGAGCCTACCCGGGCCCAACTACGAGCAGTACTTC. This sequence encodes CAWSLPGPNYEQYF.

The chain employs TRBV6-5 and TRBJ1-5; no reliable D call. Germline V gives CDR1 MNHEY, CDR2 SVGAGI. V was cut by 5 bases and J by 5 bases, with 10 bases left in between. The CDR3 runs to 13 residues. In DNA, the CDR3 is TGTGCCAGCAGTCAAAGCCGGGATCAGCCCCAGCATTTT. It translates to CASSQSRDQPQHF.

This clone was detected only a few times. The chain combines TRBV2 with TRBJ1-5; D uncertain. This CDR3 has 15 amino acids. Germline V gives CDR1 SNHLY, CDR2 FYNNEI. V gave up 4 bases and J gave up 5 bases, with 15 bases separating them. The CDR3 sequence is CASSGTAGPYQPQHF. In DNA form, the CDR3 reads TGTGCCAGCAGTGGGACCGCGGGTCCATATCAGCCCCAGCATTTT.